This is a list of T cell receptor beta chains from one sample in a study of graft-versus-host responses after intestinal transplantation. What these receptors recognize is not known. TCRdb keeps only in-frame clones here, not all; method: immunoSEQ multiplex PCR. The profile shows about 96,000 clones, around nine tenths of them singletons. This sample comprised unstimulated CD4+ T cells sorted from spleen or lymph node cells, obtained before intestinal transplant. The receptors were gathered from a human donor who received an intestinal transplant. The CDR3 runs from the conserved cysteine through the conserved F or W. A D gene is named only where the DNA matches it firmly. The size of a clone is reported for some rows only, either as once, few or many, or as a class for expanded clones.

>15|once|TRBD1|TRBJ2-7|TRBV18
TGTGCCAGCTCGCTGACCGGGACAGGCGGCGTGAAGCAGTACTTC
CASSLTGTGGVKQYF
>12|.|.|TRBJ2-7|TRBV6-1
TGTGCCGCCTCCGGTACCGTCTACGAGCAGTACTTC
CAASGTVYEQYF
>14|.|TRBD2|TRBJ2-5|TRBV18
TGTGCCAGCCGGCCGGGACTAGCCCAGGAGACCCAGTACTTC
CASRPGLAQETQYF
>13|.|TRBD1|TRBJ1-1|TRBV11-2
TGTGCCAGCAGCTTGACAGGGTTGACTGAAGCTTTCTTT
CASSLTGLTEAFF
>17|.|.|TRBJ2-3|TRBV30
TGTGCCTTGGCCCCTTCGGGGGACCCGGCTAGCACAGATACGCAGTATTTT
CALAPSGDPASTDTQYF
>13|.|TRBD1|TRBJ1-2|TRBV5-1
TGCGCCAGCAGCTTGATGACAGGGAATGGCTACACCTTC
CASSLMTGNGYTF
>15|.|TRBD1|TRBJ1-1|TRBV9
TGTGCCAGCAGCGTAGGACAGGGACGTTTCACTGAAGCTTTCTTT
CASSVGQGRFTEAFF
>14|.|.|TRBJ2-7|TRBV19
TGTGCCAGTAGTATATCAGGGTTCGGCTACGAGCAGTACTTC
CASSISGFGYEQYF
>16|once|.|TRBJ2-3|TRBV6-6
TGTGCCAGCAGTTACATCTCGGAGTTCATCACAGATACGCAGTATTTT
CASSYISEFITDTQYF
>16|.|TRBD2|TRBJ2-7|TRBV4-1
TGCGCCAGCAGCCAAGCGGGGACTACCGAACGCTACGAGCAGTACTTC
CASSQAGTTERYEQYF
>15|once|TRBD2|TRBJ2-1|TRBV6-5
TGTGCCAGCAACTCGTGGGGACTAGCCCGCAATGAGCAGTTCTTC
CASNSWGLARNEQFF
>15|few|TRBD1|TRBJ1-5|TRBV6-5
TGTGCCAGCAGAAGACAGGGGGGAAGCAATCAGCCCCAGCATTTT
CASRRQGGSNQPQHF
>17|.|TRBD2|TRBJ2-7|TRBV7-8
TGTGCCAGCAGCACTGGTTTGGGACTAGCGGTGAGAATCGAGCAGTACTTC
CASSTGLGLAVRIEQYF
>16|.|.|TRBJ2-1|TRBV18
TGTGCCAGCTCACCGATCCCCACACACTCCTACAATGAGCAGTTCTTC
CASSPIPTHSYNEQFF
>14|.|TRBD1|TRBJ2-7|TRBV6-5
TGTGCCAGCAGAGGCACAGGGGGTACGTACGAGCAGTACTTC
CASRGTGGTYEQYF
>15|.|.|TRBJ2-2|TRBV7-6
TGTGCCAGCAGCCTTACCCAACTAGGACCCGGGGAGCTGTTTTTT
CASSLTQLGPGELFF
>13|.|TRBD1|TRBJ2-5|TRBV5-1
TGCGCCAGCAGCGCGACAGGGTGGGAGACCCAGTACTTC
CASSATGWETQYF
>14|.|TRBD1|TRBJ1-1|TRBV7-9
TGTGCCAGCAGCTTATCCGCAGGGGGGACTGAAGCTTTCTTT
CASSLSAGGTEAFF
>14|few|TRBD1|TRBJ1-2|TRBV2
TGTGCCAGCAGTGTAGGTCAGGGGGCAGCTGGCTACACCTTC
CASSVGQGAAGYTF
>14|.|TRBD1|TRBJ1-4|TRBV10-3
TGTGCCATCAGTGAACAGGGGGCAGATGAAAAACTGTTTTTT
CAISEQGADEKLFF
>13|.|.|TRBJ2-7|TRBV30
TGTGCCTGGAGCGTTACAGGACCCTACGAGCAGTACTTC
CAWSVTGPYEQYF
>16|.|.|TRBJ2-3|TRBV27
TGTGCCAGCAGTCTACGGGGGGCCTTGAGCACAGATACGCAGTATTTT
CASSLRGALSTDTQYF
>13|.|.|TRBJ1-2|TRBV18
TGTGCCAGCTCACCATCAGGGGTAGGTGGCTACACCTTC
CASSPSGVGGYTF
>18|once|.|TRBJ2-5|TRBV5-1
TGCGCCAGCAGCTTGTTTTATGGAGGGCGACGGGACCAAGAGACCCAGTACTTC
CASSLFYGGRRDQETQYF
>13|.|.|TRBJ1-5|TRBV30
TGTGCCTGGAGCACAGCTCCGAATCAGCCCCAGCATTTT
CAWSTAPNQPQHF
>13|.|.|TRBJ1-2|TRBV25-1
TGTGCCAGCTCAGAGGGAGGTAACTATGGCTACACCTTC
CASSEGGNYGYTF
>13|.|.|TRBJ1-6|TRBV10-3
TGTGCCATCAGGGGGGGGGCGAATTCACCCCTCCACTTT
CAIRGGANSPLHF
>14|.|.|TRBJ2-3|TRBV4-3
TGCGCCAGCAGCCAAGAGGGCACGGCAGGGCGCGTGCATTTT
CASSQEGTAGRVHF
>11|few|.|TRBJ2-7|TRBV13
TGTGCCAGCAGCCCCCACTACGAGCAGTACTTC
CASSPHYEQYF
>14|.|.|TRBJ2-3|TRBV7-9
TGTGCCAGCAGCTTAGACAGGGACACAGATACGCAGTATTTT
CASSLDRDTDTQYF
>13|once|.|TRBJ1-5|TRBV18
TGTGCCAGCTCACCAGGGCTTGGTCAGCCCCAGCATTTT
CASSPGLGQPQHF
>13|.|.|TRBJ2-7|TRBV30
TGTGCCTGGAGTTACAGGGTCTTTTACGAGCAGTACTTC
CAWSYRVFYEQYF
>16|.|.|TRBJ2-3|TRBV19
TGTGCCAGTAGAGGATTGGGGGGGGCCCGCTTAGATACGCAGTATTTT
CASRGLGGARLDTQYF
>16|once|.|TRBJ1-6|TRBV30
TGTGCCTGGAGTTGGACAGCCCGCTCCTATAATTCACCCCTCCACTTT
CAWSWTARSYNSPLHF
>16|.|TRBD2|TRBJ2-5|TRBV5-6
TGTGCCAGCAGCTTATTGACGACCGGGGGGAGAGAGACCCAGTACTTC
CASSLLTTGGRETQYF